The TCR beta chain under discussion was sequenced for a study of T-cell memory formation after mild COVID-19. Study details: TCR clusters showed largely donor specificity. Broader study findings: Contracting CD4+ clones lay largely in CM and EM, with CD8+ ones residing in EMRA. Confirmation was lacking for SARS-CoV-2 specificity of second-wave clones that peaked on day 37. Clones contracting over day 15 to 85 were CD4/CD8 balanced, with later expanders leaning CD4+.

Comment on this clonotype: The antigen is not known. The junction departs from germline at one end; a sequencing error may be responsible.

TCRdb reanalysed the 5' RACE reads using MiXCR and keeps one entry per CDR3 protein. Counted here are 550,000 to 700,000 distinct CDR3 sequences, about a sixth occurring once; the ten biggest clones make up 12%. The CDR3 spans 13 residues. Germline values: CDR1 DFQATT, CDR2 SNEGSKA (reference sequence). The chain links TRBV20-1 to TRBJ1-5, with D unresolved. The sequenced sample was PBMCs or a T cell subset sorted from them (not recorded which). This receptor was taken from an adult woman who had mild COVID-19 (a few samples of this study predate the infection). Cell type and time point are not known. The DNA for the CDR3 is TGCAGTGCTAGTTTCAGGATCAATAAGCCCCAGCATTTT. It encodes CSASFRINKPQHF.